Sequencing of this T cell receptor beta chain was carried out in a study of T cell responses to AZD1222 COVID-19 vaccine. V lost 5 bases to trimming and J lost 0 bases, with 11 bases between them. This CDR3 contains 15 residues. Germline CDR1 reads SGHAT; CDR2 reads FQNNGV. Assay used: immunoSEQ multiplex PCR; TCRdb lists only in-frame clones, some missing. The table records 50,000 to 65,000 clones, around 88% of them present only once. Sequences were derived from peripheral blood, sampled 28 days after the second AZD1222 dose. The chain employs TRBV11-2 and TRBJ2-1, with TRBD2 as a possible D gene (5 bases). This TCR was sampled from an adult who received the AZD1222 COVID-19 vaccine. The CDR3 DNA is TGTGCCAGCAGCCGACTAACCGACTCCTACAATGAGCAGTTCTTC. Translation: CASSRLTDSYNEQFF.